A single sample gave rise to the 15 T cell receptor beta chains below, sequenced in a study of CD4+ T cells in melanoma. TCRdb's table, derived via immunoSEQ multiplex PCR, lists solely in-frame clones and lacks some. The data show roughly 12,000 clones, nearly 70% seen once. The sample comprised cells from a culture (not recorded whether cultured in vitro). These receptors originate from a human donor with melanoma.

This clone was observed a few times. The J gene is TRBJ1-5, the V gene TRBV4-1; 7 nucleotides match TRBD1. This CDR3 spans 15 amino acids. Germline-derived CDR1 and CDR2 are MGHRA and YSYEKL. The ends lost 4 bases at V and 1 base at J; junction bases unmatched: 4. The CDR3 nucleotides read TGCGCCAGCAGCCTTTCAGGGGGGAGCAATCAGCCCCAGCATTTT. This gives the protein CASSLSGGSNQPQHF.

This rearrangement joins TRBV7-2 to TRBJ2-3; no reliable D call. Trimming took 2 bases from V and 6 from J, leaving 12 bases between them. The germline gives CDR1 SGHTA, CDR2 FQGNSA. This CDR3 has 14 amino acids. The DNA of the CDR3 is TGTGCCAGCAGCTTATTCCCCCGTCCGGATACGCAGTATTTT. Residues: CASSLFPRPDTQYF.

The chain is built from TRBV5-1 and TRBJ2-7; a possible D gene is TRBD2 (6 bases). The ends were cut back, 0 bases at V and 2 bases at J, with 15 bases in the middle. The germline gives CDR1 SGHRS, CDR2 YFSETQ. The CDR3 contains 16 residues. The CDR3 loop reads CASSLDGAGPTYEQYF. CDR3 DNA sequence: TGCGCCAGCAGCTTGGATGGGGCGGGGCCGACCTACGAGCAGTACTTC. Full variable domain (outside the CDR3, taken from reference TRBV5-1 and TRBJ2-7): KAGVTQTPRYLIKTRGQQVTLSCSPISGHRSVSWYQQTPGQGLQFLFEYFSETQRNKGNFPGRFSGRQFSNSRSEMNVSTLELGDSALYLCASSLDGAGPTYEQYFGPGTRLTVT.

This sequence joins TRBV11-1 and TRBJ2-2, with a possible D match to TRBD1 (6 bases). This CDR3 has 18 residues. Germline values: CDR1 SGHAT, CDR2 FQDESV (reference sequence). The germline V and J ends were trimmed by 5 bases and 5 bases, with 24 bases remaining between them. CDR3 region: CASSPGHRRNARTGELFF. CDR3 sequence (DNA): TGTGCCAGCAGCCCGGGACATAGACGAAACGCGAGGACCGGGGAGCTGTTTTTT.

V is TRBV5-4 and J is TRBJ2-7; the match to TRBD2 covers 10 bases. V was pared by 4 bases and J by 3 bases, with 7 bases of the junction left unmatched. The CDR3 extends over 15 amino acids. The germline CDR1 and CDR2 sequences are SGHNT and YYREEE (reference sequence). The CDR3 sequence is CASSLRASGGYEQYF. The CDR3 DNA sequence: TGTGCCAGCAGCCTCCGGGCTAGCGGGGGCTACGAGCAGTACTTC.

The chain links TRBV5-1 to TRBJ2-2; 7 bases line up with TRBD2. The V and J ends lost 0 bases and 1 base, in that order; junction bases with no gene match: 9. CDR1 and CDR2 (germline): SGHRS, YFSETQ. The CDR3 spans 18 residues. The CDR3 DNA follows: TGCGCCAGCAGCTTGGCCCTGGGGGGAGGGCAGAACACCGGGGAGCTGTTTTTT. This translates into CASSLALGGGQNTGELFF.

The J gene is TRBJ1-5, the V gene TRBV7-9, with unresolved D. The germline V gene encodes CDR1 SEHNR and CDR2 FQNEAQ (reference sequence). The CDR3 is 12 amino acids. V was clipped by 2 bases and J by 6 bases, with 5 bases between them. The CDR3 coding sequence is TGTGCCAGCAGCTTACCATTTCAGCCCCAGCATTTT. Translating gives CASSLPFQPQHF.

The rearrangement links TRBV11-2 to TRBJ2-5; 7 nucleotides match TRBD1. J was trimmed by 3 bases and V by 5 bases; bases with no gene match: 3. The CDR3 runs to 13 residues. Germline values: CDR1 SGHAT, CDR2 FQNNGV. CDR3 in DNA: TGTGCCAGCAGCCCGACAGGGAAAGAGACCCAGTACTTC. Translation: CASSPTGKETQYF.

The DNA of the CDR3 is TGCGCCAGCAGCCGACCGGGACAGGTGGGGAACTATGGCTACACCTTC. Translated, it gives CASSRPGQVGNYGYTF. This sequence joins TRBV5-1 and TRBJ1-2, with TRBD1 matching over 8 bases. The trim removed 4 bases at V and 2 bases at J, leaving 10 bases unmatched. Germline assignment: CDR1 SGHRS and CDR2 YFSETQ. The CDR3 covers 16 residues.

The chain carries TRBV11-3 and TRBJ1-6; D is undetermined. V shed 3 bases and J shed 10 bases, with 10 bases lying between them. The CDR3 has 13 residues. Germline V gene lookup returns CDR1 SGHNT and CDR2 YENEEA. The CDR3 DNA is TGTGCCAGCAGCTTGGAAGTGGGCTCACCCCTCCACTTT. Amino acid sequence: CASSLEVGSPLHF.

The CDR3: CAWSTPTFLTENQPQHF. The CDR3 DNA sequence: TGTGCCTGGAGCACACCCACTTTTCTGACAGAAAATCAGCCCCAGCATTTT. The rearrangement uses TRBV30 and TRBJ1-5; D perhaps matches TRBD1 (5 bases). CDR3 size: 17 residues. V shed 3 bases and J shed 4 bases, with 22 bases lying between them. Germline lookup yields CDR1 GTSNPN and CDR2 SVGIG (reference sequence).

The chain is built from TRBV5-1 and TRBJ2-5; 8 bases agree with TRBD1. CDR3 length equals 13 residues. Germline values: CDR1 SGHRS, CDR2 YFSETQ. With V trimmed by 2 bases and J by 4 bases, 1 base remained unmatched. CDR3 coding DNA: TGCGCCAGCAGCTTTGGGACAGGAGAGACCCAGTACTTC. Protein sequence: CASSFGTGETQYF.

CDR3 bases: TGTGCCAGCAGTTTTAGGGGGGGCTCCTACGAGCAGTACTTC. Translation gives CASSFRGGSYEQYF. This chain connects TRBV6-5 to TRBJ2-7, with D possibly being TRBD2 (7 bases). V gave up 4 bases and J gave up 0 bases, with 10 bases separating them. Germline assignment: CDR1 MNHEY and CDR2 SVGAGI. This CDR3 comprises 14 residues.

In DNA form, the CDR3 reads TGTGCCAGCAGCGCAGTCTCTGGGGCCAACGTCCTGACTTTC. Its translation is CASSAVSGANVLTF. The chain links TRBV9 to TRBJ2-6; D gene unclear. Per germline, CDR1 SGDLS and CDR2 YYNGEE. V was shortened by 3 bases and J by 0 bases, with 4 bases between the two germline ends. The CDR3 consists of 14 residues.

This chain connects TRBV19 to TRBJ1-5, with TRBD1 matching over 7 bases. The junction had 8 bases not matched to a gene; V was cut back by 7 bases and J by 2 bases. This CDR3 is 15 amino acids long. Germline loops: CDR1 LNHDA, CDR2 SQIVND (reference sequence). Here the CDR3 reads CASTQTGQGNQPQHF. CDR3 in DNA: TGTGCCAGTACCCAGACTGGACAGGGCAATCAGCCCCAGCATTTT. Using reference TRBV19 and TRBJ1-5 for the parts outside the CDR3, the full variable domain is DGGITQSPKYLFRKEGQNVTLSCEQNLNHDAMYWYRQDPGQGLRLIYYSQIVNDFQKGDIAEGYSVSREKKESFPLTVTSAQKNPTAFYLCASTQTGQGNQPQHFGDGTRLSIL.